This TCR beta chain originates from a study of blood T cell repertoires in COVID-19. As for the study in general: In each case, the material was cDNA or gDNA derived from T cells, B-cell-depleted T cells, or PBMCs.

The authors' processing: Nucleated cell counts were estimated from reference gene primer amplification. The repertoire was sequenced with immunoSEQ multiplex PCR; TCRdb's copy has only in-frame clones and lacks some. Clone size and the V and J calls come from that table; the DNA yielded D and trimming. The sample has 100,000 to 120,000 clones, about 85% seen once; the top ten hold under 4.5%. From germline, CDR1 is MDHEN and CDR2 SYDVKM. The V and J ends lost 2 bases and 8 bases respectively, with 12 bases between them. The CDR3 has 14 amino acids. This clone was picked up a small number of times. Sequenced sample: peripheral blood. This receptor was taken from a man between 50 and 59 years old with acute or convalescent COVID-19. This chain joins TRBV28 and TRBJ1-4; D remains unclear. The CDR3 DNA sequence: TGTGCCAGCAGTTTAGGGTCGACGAGGGAAAAACTGTTTTTT. Its protein is CASSLGSTREKLFF.